This T cell receptor beta chain is drawn from a study of CD8+ T cells in alopecia areata. Points from the study as a whole: Besides other cells, scalp samples also yield sequences of resident alphabeta T cells from normal skin. Lesional scalp, notably in alopecia totalis/universalis, had clonality above that of normal scalp. Mice showed TCR sharing more clearly than patients did, possibly owing to HLA.

Peripheral blood samples and lesional scalp punch biopsies were obtained from alopecia areata patients. cDNA reverse transcribed from extracted RNA served as the sequencing template. Here immunoSEQ multiplex PCR was the method, and the copy in TCRdb shows in-frame clones only, minus some. The sample records around 5,900 clones, about 60% being singletons. After removal of 6 bases from V and 4 bases from J, the junction contained 14 bases not matched to a gene. CDR3 size: 16 residues. With respect to this clone: Its cognate antigen is unknown.

This clonotype originated in a human donor with alopecia areata. V is TRBV23-1 and J is TRBJ2-7; 8 positions match TRBD2. TRBV23-1 is treated as an ORF (open reading frame) with a function not yet certain. The specimen sequenced was skin. The CDR3 DNA reads as TGCGCCAGCAGGTCCGGGGGGGCGTGCTTGGGTTACGAGCAGTACTTC. Protein sequence: CASRSGGACLGYEQYF.